Below, 3 T cell receptor beta chains from the same sample are listed, as sequenced in a study of memory CD4+ T cells and cytomegalovirus serostatus. Single viable CD3+CD4+CD8-CD45RO+ cells were sorted as the memory CD4+ T cells. Here immunoSEQ multiplex PCR was the method, and the copy in TCRdb shows in-frame clones only, minus some. The repertoire has tens of thousands of clones, around 78% of them found once; the top ten carry 0.77%. Sequenced input: memory CD4+ T cells from blood. The receptors were gathered from an adult in good health and CMV-seronegative.

This clone was seen a single time. This chain connects TRBV5-1 to TRBJ1-3; TRBD1 might be the D (6 bases). Trimming stripped 3 bases from V and 6 bases from J, with 10 bases between. The CDR3 is made up of 13 amino acids. Germline assignment: CDR1 SGHRS and CDR2 YFSETQ. The CDR3, as DNA: TGCGCCAGCAGCTCGGGGACACAAAACACCATATATTTT. It codes for CASSSGTQNTIYF. The full variable domain, rest sourced from reference TRBV5-1 and TRBJ1-3, is KAGVTQTPRYLIKTRGQQVTLSCSPISGHRSVSWYQQTPGQGLQFLFEYFSETQRNKGNFPGRFSGRQFSNSRSEMNVSTLELGDSALYLCASSSGTQNTIYFGEGSWLTVV.

The chain employs TRBV5-4 and TRBJ2-3; possibly TRBD1 or TRBD2 for D (6 bases each). V lost 6 bases and J lost 0, with 20 bases in between. This CDR3 has 17 residues. Germline CDR1 reads SGHNT; CDR2 reads YYREEE (reference sequence). In DNA, the CDR3 is TGTGCCAGCAAACCTGGGGGTCCGGGGGCTAGCACAGATACGCAGTATTTT. It specifies CASKPGGPGASTDTQYF.

V usage is TRBV30 and J usage is TRBJ1-4; 8 bases agree with TRBD1. The CDR3 totals 14 residues. The V gene's germline CDR1 is GTSNPN and CDR2 SVGIG (reference sequence). Trimming removed 0 bases from V and 11 bases from J; junction bases left unmatched: 8. CDR3 in DNA: TGTGCCTGGAGTGTAGGGCAGGGGGCGAAGAAACTGTTTTTT. It translates to CAWSVGQGAKKLFF.